Following are 10 T cell receptor beta chains from one sample sequenced in a study of T cells in Graves' hyperthyroidism and ophthalmopathy. RNA transcripts were the template for amplifying TCR beta CDR3 regions. HTBI primers were used for first-round RT-PCR of the TCR CDR3. In TCRdb, the multiplex PCR reads were re-called with MiXCR into one record per CDR3 protein. There are fewer than 600,000 distinct CDR3 sequences in the sample; around 15% occur only once, and over 11% lies in the top ten. What was sequenced was blood. The receptor set was obtained from a woman between 40 and 50 years old with Graves' hyperthyroidism.

This clonotype was detected a few times. The chain couples TRBV20-1 to TRBJ2-7; 8 bases are a match to TRBD2. Looked up from germline, CDR1 is DFQATT and CDR2 is SNEGSKA (reference sequence). The ends lost 0 bases at V and 3 bases at J; junction bases unmatched: 10. The CDR3 has 16 residues. The CDR3 reads CSARDLSGSAFYEQYF. Here the CDR3 DNA reads TGCAGTGCTAGAGATTTGAGCGGGAGTGCATTCTACGAGCAGTACTTC.

This clonotype was found many times. The V gene is TRBV3-1, the J gene TRBJ1-2; D might be TRBD1 (6 bases). This CDR3 has 13 amino acids. Germline V gene lookup returns CDR1 LGHDT and CDR2 YNNKEL (reference sequence). V gave up 6 bases and J gave up 2 bases, with 10 bases separating them. CDR3 amino acids: CASRGAGNYGYTF. The CDR3 DNA follows: TGTGCCAGCAGGGGGGCAGGGAACTATGGCTACACCTTC.

This clonotype was found many times. The chain links TRBV6-1 to TRBJ2-1, with D perhaps assigned TRBD1 or TRBD2 (5 bases each). This CDR3 spans 14 amino acids. Germline loops: CDR1 MNHNS, CDR2 SASEGT. The ends were cut back, 7 bases at V and 4 bases at J, with 14 bases in the middle. The CDR3 DNA reads as TGTGCCAGCACAGGGACCCGGCTGTACAATGAGCAGTTCTTC. It codes for CASTGTRLYNEQFF.

The gene calls are TRBV10-3 and TRBJ2-3; possible D gene TRBD2, 5 bases. Trimming pared 0 bases from V and 2 bases from J, leaving 9 bases between. This CDR3 contains 15 residues. Germline V CDR1 and CDR2: ENHRY, SYGVKD. DNA of the CDR3: TGTGCCATCAGTGAGTCGAGCGGAGACACAGATACGCAGTATTTT. Amino acids: CAISESSGDTDTQYF.

This clonotype was seen many times. V usage is TRBV30 and J usage is TRBJ2-7; D unclear. V was shortened by 0 bases and J by 0 bases, with 12 bases between the two germline ends. The CDR3 length is 15 residues. Germline loops: CDR1 GTSNPN, CDR2 SVGIG (reference sequence). The CDR3 sequence is CAWSVMGGSSYEQYF. The CDR3 DNA is TGTGCCTGGAGTGTAATGGGCGGTAGCTCCTACGAGCAGTACTTC.

The sample holds a few counts of this clonotype. This chain connects TRBV19 to TRBJ1-1; 8 positions agree with TRBD1. The CDR3 spans 14 residues. Unmatched junction bases numbered 12, after V lost 9 bases and J lost 6 bases. CDR1 and CDR2 from the germline V gene are LNHDA and SQIVND (reference sequence). The CDR3 loop is CASTFQGAGAEAFF. The CDR3 DNA reads as TGTGCCAGCACATTTCAGGGGGCGGGCGCTGAAGCTTTCTTT.

In this sample, this clonotype turned up many times. V usage is TRBV6-2 or TRBV6-3 and J usage is TRBJ2-7, with TRBD2 identical over 10 bases. Germline trimming cut 5 bases from V and 5 bases from J; bases unmatched to any gene: 6. Germline assignment: CDR1 MNHEY and CDR2 SVGEGT. This CDR3 spans 14 amino acids. The CDR3 DNA sequence: TGTGCCAGCAGTCTAGCGGGAGATCCCCACGAGCAGTACTTC. It encodes CASSLAGDPHEQYF.

The table lists this clonotype with many counts. This chain links TRBV2 with TRBJ2-3, with 8 bases aligning to TRBD2. Germline V gene lookup returns CDR1 SNHLY and CDR2 FYNNEI. The CDR3 has 15 amino acids. J gave up 6 bases and V 6 bases, and 11 bases lay outside the gene matches. DNA for the CDR3: TGTGCCAGCAGCCACCGGGCCTCGGGGGGGGATACGCAGTATTTT. Translation: CASSHRASGGDTQYF.

Only a few counts were recorded for this clonotype. J is TRBJ2-7 and V is TRBV29-1; tentative D call: TRBD2 (6 bases). Trimming left V 4 bases short and J 2 bases short, with 12 bases between. This CDR3 spans 13 amino acids. Germline-derived CDR1 and CDR2 are SQVTM and ANQGSEA. CDR3 in amino acids: CSVVGLAPYEQYF. The CDR3 DNA sequence: TGCAGCGTTGTAGGCCTAGCGCCCTACGAGCAGTACTTC.

This clonotype was seen repeatedly, ten times or more. V gene TRBV6-1 combines with J gene TRBJ2-7; 9 nucleotides match TRBD1. The length of the CDR3 is 14 residues. V lost 7 bases to trimming and J lost 2 bases; unmatched junction nucleotides: 6. The germline V gene has CDR1 MNHNS and CDR2 SASEGT. The CDR3 loop is CASIAGTGPYEQYF. The CDR3 DNA reads as TGTGCCAGCATCGCCGGGACAGGGCCCTACGAGCAGTACTTC.